These 21 T cell receptor beta chains originate from one sample sequenced in a study of response to subunit inactivated influenza vaccine. MiXCR, run by TCRdb on the RT-PCR reads, gives a single entry per CDR3 protein. The table lists about 170,000 distinct CDR3 sequences, 9.5% to 12% of them singletons. This sample comprised CD8+ T cells sorted from PBMCs, obtained less than 30 months after vaccination. All receptors come from a man aged 50-75 years who received an inactivated influenza vaccine.

This clonotype was seen repeatedly, ten times or more. This chain uses TRBV7-9 with TRBJ2-7; the match to TRBD2 covers 8 bases. The CDR3 consists of 14 residues. CDR1 is SEHNR and CDR2 is FQNEAQ in the germline V gene (reference sequence). V lost 4 bases and J lost 1; bases outside the gene matches: 3. The CDR3 loop is CASSWSGSSYEQYF. CDR3 in DNA: TGTGCCAGCAGCTGGAGCGGGAGTTCCTACGAGCAGTACTTC.

The gene calls are TRBV12-3 or TRBV12-4 and TRBJ2-7; TRBD1 matches 7 bases. V lost 5 bases to trimming and J lost 5 bases; unmatched junction nucleotides: 12. The CDR3 spans 15 residues. The CDR3 nucleotides are TGTGCCAGCAGTATTAGACAGGGATTCAGCAACGAGCAGTACTTC. This sequence encodes CASSIRQGFSNEQYF.

This clonotype is judged medium-sized. It is likely a read error, because the conserved phenylalanine at the end of the CDR3 is missing. The DNA is left out, because the CDR3 cannot be placed on it with certainty; the CDR3 is given as TCRdb lists it. The genes are TRBV7-9 and TRBJ2-3; the table's D gene call, TRBD2, was not cross checked with the DNA. The CDR3 is 12 residues long, ends included. Germline CDR1 SEHNR, CDR2 FQNEAQ (reference sequence). The CDR3 here is CASSLETSVLLA.

The J gene is TRBJ2-2, the V gene TRBV5-5; 8 nucleotides align to TRBD2. Germline CDR1 reads SGHKS; CDR2 reads YYEKEE (reference sequence). V gave up 0 bases and J gave up 0 bases; unmatched junction bases: 1. The CDR3 runs to 16 residues. The CDR3 sequence: CASSLGAGANTGELFF. The DNA of the CDR3 is TGTGCCAGCAGCTTGGGAGCGGGGGCGAACACCGGGGAGCTGTTTTTT. Drawing the rest from reference TRBV5-5 and TRBJ2-2, the complete variable domain is DAGVTQSPTHLIKTRGQQVTLRCSPISGHKSVSWYQQVLGQGPQFIFQYYEKEERGRGNFPDRFSARQFPNYSSELNVNALLLGDSALYLCASSLGAGANTGELFFGEGSRLTVL.

This clonotype has ten or more counts. The V call is TRBV7-2, the J call TRBJ2-7; TRBD1 is a possible D gene (6 bases). Germline V gives CDR1 SGHTA, CDR2 FQGNSA. Deletions cut 2 bases from V and 4 bases from J, with 12 bases between. CDR3 length: 14 residues. Here the CDR3 reads CASSLQGRAYEQYF. DNA of the CDR3: TGTGCCAGCAGCTTACAGGGGAGAGCTTACGAGCAGTACTTC.

The chain couples TRBV29-1 to TRBJ2-2; D is ambiguous. The ends were cut back, 2 bases at V and 4 bases at J, with 8 bases in the middle. The CDR3 spans 13 residues. Germline V lookup: CDR1 SQVTM, CDR2 ANQGSEA. CDR3 nucleotides: TGCAGCGTTGAATTTGGCGGCACCGGGGAGCTGTTTTTT. Residues: CSVEFGGTGELFF.

This clonotype occurred once. CDR3 sequence reads: CASSLVAAYNSPLHF. The CDR3 coding sequence is TGTGCCAGCAGCTTAGTGGCGGCTTATAATTCACCCCTCCACTTT. V is TRBV7-9 and J is TRBJ1-6; D is ambiguous. From germline, CDR1 is SEHNR and CDR2 FQNEAQ (reference sequence). The CDR3 contains 15 residues. V lost 1 base and J 4 bases, leaving 8 bases between the germline ends. The variable domain in full, with the rest retrieved from reference TRBV7-9 and TRBJ1-6, is DTGVSQNPRHKITKRGQNVTFRCDPISEHNRLYWYRQTLGQGPEFLTYFQNEAQLEKSRLLSDRFSAERPKGSFSTLEIQRTEQGDSAMYLCASSLVAAYNSPLHFGNGTRLTVT.

The sample holds a few counts of this clonotype. The rearrangement joins TRBV15 to TRBJ2-7; D remains unclear. CDR1 is LNHNV, CDR2 YYDKDF, per germline (reference sequence). The germline V and J ends were trimmed by 5 bases and 0 bases, with 8 bases remaining between them. The CDR3 is made up of 13 amino acids. The CDR3 here is CATSDIFSYEQYF. CDR3 nucleotides: TGTGCCACCAGCGATATTTTCTCCTACGAGCAGTACTTC.

This clonotype came up a few times. The chain has TRBV4-2 and TRBJ2-4; no definite D call. Germline-derived CDR1 and CDR2 are LGHNA and YNFKEQ. The CDR3 is 11 amino acids. Trimming took off 1 base at V and 9 bases at J, with 4 bases between the two ends. CDR3 protein: CASSQGFIQYF. CDR3 nucleotide sequence: TGTGCCAGCAGCCAAGGGTTCATTCAGTACTTC.

The gene calls are TRBV6-5 and TRBJ1-2; no firm D call. The germline V gene encodes CDR1 MNHEY and CDR2 SVGAGI. V was pared by 2 bases and J by 3 bases, with 13 bases between. CDR3 length: 15 residues. CDR3 DNA sequence: TGTGCCAGCAGTTACCAAAGGCAGGCCCACTATGGCTACACCTTC. This sequence encodes CASSYQRQAHYGYTF.

CDR3 protein: CACSAGGSGGAFVGELFF. The CDR3 coding sequence is TGTGCCTGCTCGGCCGGAGGTAGCGGGGGGGCGTTTGTCGGGGAGCTGTTTTTT. This chain links TRBV7-3 with TRBJ2-2; 11 bases are a match to TRBD2. The CDR3 has 18 amino acids. V shed 11 bases, J shed 7 bases, and the junction held 21 bases outside the gene matches. CDR1 is SGHTA and CDR2 is FQGTGA in the germline V gene.

This chain connects TRBV3-1 to TRBJ2-7, with D tentatively TRBD2 (5 bases). The germline V gene has CDR1 LGHDT and CDR2 YNNKEL (reference sequence). The CDR3 loop spans 14 amino acids. Trimming took off 4 bases at V and 2 bases at J, with 12 bases between the two ends. CDR3 in amino acids: CASSPGPGTYEQYF. The CDR3 nucleotides are TGTGCCAGCAGCCCTGGACCGGGAACCTACGAGCAGTACTTC.

This clonotype was observed at least ten times. J is TRBJ2-7 and V is TRBV28; tentatively, D is TRBD1 (5 bases). Germline lookup yields CDR1 MDHEN and CDR2 SYDVKM. Deletions cut 5 bases from V and 5 bases from J, with 10 bases between. The CDR3 is made up of 12 amino acids. CDR3 in amino acids: CASSMTDNEQYF. In DNA form, the CDR3 reads TGTGCCAGCAGTATGACAGATAACGAGCAGTACTTC.

This clonotype was counted at least ten times. The chain recombines TRBV6-5 with TRBJ2-5; maybe TRBD1 (6 bases). Trimming removed 2 bases from V and 0 bases from J, with 10 bases in between. Germline CDR1 MNHEY, CDR2 SVGAGI. The CDR3 consists of 15 residues. Written as DNA, the CDR3 is TGTGCCAGCAGTTACACGTGGGACAACCAAGAGACCCAGTACTTC. Translation: CASSYTWDNQETQYF.

This clonotype was detected only a few times. CDR3 coding DNA: TGTGCCAGCACCGGGGGACAGGGCCTCTACGAGCAGTACTTC. This sequence encodes CASTGGQGLYEQYF. The chain couples TRBV2 to TRBJ2-7; TRBD1 aligns across 9 bases. Unmatched junction bases numbered 7, after V lost 7 bases and J lost 3 bases. Germline-derived CDR1 and CDR2 are SNHLY and FYNNEI. The CDR3 contains 14 residues.

There are a few counts of this clonotype. The J gene is TRBJ1-1, the V gene TRBV7-6; no clear D gene. The germline V gene has CDR1 SGHVS and CDR2 FNYEAQ. The CDR3 has 15 residues. The V end was cut by 4 bases, the J end by 4 bases, with 16 bases between. This CDR3 is CASSWVIGPATEAFF. The CDR3 coding sequence is TGTGCCAGCAGCTGGGTAATTGGCCCTGCCACTGAAGCTTTCTTT.

The rearrangement uses TRBV9 and TRBJ1-2, with 7 bases fitting TRBD1. The CDR3 extends over 15 amino acids. Germline CDR1 and CDR2: SGDLS and YYNGEE. V lost 6 bases and J lost 4; bases outside the gene matches: 12. The CDR3 DNA follows: TGTGCCAGCACCCCAGGGGGGGCCCCCTTCTATGGCTACACCTTC. Translated: CASTPGGAPFYGYTF.

This clonotype was detected only a few times. The V call is TRBV7-2, the J call TRBJ2-7; no firm D call. Germline V lookup: CDR1 SGHTA, CDR2 FQGNSA. The CDR3 runs 15 residues. Trimming left V 5 bases short and J 4 bases short, with 18 bases between. CDR3 coding DNA: TGTGCCAGCAGCCAGTGGGGTGATTCAGGATACGAGCAGTACTTC. Protein sequence: CASSQWGDSGYEQYF. Drawing the rest from reference TRBV7-2 and TRBJ2-7, the complete variable domain is GAGVSQSPSNKVTEKGKDVELRCDPISGHTALYWYRQSLGQGLEFLIYFQGNSAPDKSGLPSDRFSAERTGGSVSTLTIQRTQQEDSAVYLCASSQWGDSGYEQYFGPGTRLTVT.

The chain carries TRBV3-1 and TRBJ1-2; no clear D. In germline, CDR1 is LGHDT, CDR2 YNNKEL (reference sequence). The CDR3 runs to 13 residues. V shed 0 bases and J shed 9 bases, with 11 bases lying between them. The CDR3 spells CASSQDMARRYTF. The CDR3 nucleotides are TGTGCCAGCAGCCAAGATATGGCAAGGCGCTACACCTTC.

The CDR3 DNA reads as TGTGCCACCAGCAGAGTGGGGGTCACAGATACGCAGTATTTT. Residues: CATSRVGVTDTQYF. This sequence joins TRBV15 and TRBJ2-3; perhaps D is TRBD1 or TRBD2 (5 bases each). This CDR3 is built from 14 residues. Trimming stripped 1 base from V and 2 bases from J, with 7 bases between. Germline V lookup: CDR1 LNHNV, CDR2 YYDKDF (reference sequence).

In its sample, this clonotype was seen a few times. This rearrangement joins TRBV6-5 to TRBJ2-1; 9 positions match TRBD1. Unmatched junction bases numbered 6, after V lost 4 bases and J lost 8 bases. The germline V gene has CDR1 MNHEY and CDR2 SVGAGI. This CDR3 comprises 14 residues. The CDR3 DNA reads as TGTGCCAGCAGTTTTACAGGGGGCGGGGATGAGCAGTTCTTC. Protein sequence: CASSFTGGGDEQFF.